This entry lists 2 T cell receptor beta chains sequenced from one sample in a study of blood T cell repertoires in COVID-19. This table comes from immunoSEQ multiplex PCR, and its TCRdb copy is limited to in-frame clones, with some not included. The sample lists 200,000 to 300,000 clones; 60% to 75% were seen once. Sequencing was performed on peripheral blood. Receptors were obtained from a woman older than 75 with acute or convalescent COVID-19.

The chain uses TRBV7-9 and TRBJ1-1, with D possibly being TRBD1 (5 bases). Trimming shortened V by 1 base and J by 3 bases, and 12 bases separated the two germline ends. The CDR3 covers 15 residues. Germline V gene sequence: CDR1 SEHNR, CDR2 FQNEAQ (reference sequence). CDR3 loop: CASSLGVGADTEAFF. The CDR3 region has the DNA TGTGCCAGCAGCTTAGGCGTAGGGGCGGACACTGAAGCTTTCTTT.

The CDR3 DNA is TGCGCCAGCAGCTTGGGCGGCGTTGGAAACACCATATATTTT. This codes for CASSLGGVGNTIYF. The gene calls are TRBV5-1 and TRBJ1-3, with D uncertain. The CDR3 is made up of 14 amino acids. V dropped 0 bases and J dropped 3 bases, with 7 bases sitting between them. From germline, CDR1 is SGHRS and CDR2 YFSETQ.